A single sample is the source of the 11 T cell receptor beta chains below, sequenced in a study of blood T cell repertoires in COVID-19. Some clones are missing from TCRdb's copy, which holds only in-frame ones; the method was immunoSEQ multiplex PCR. The repertoire consists of 200,000 to 250,000 clones, with more than 85% occurring once and the leading ten covering 3%. The material sequenced was peripheral blood. These receptors were taken from a man in his sixties with acute or convalescent COVID-19.

This chain uses TRBV4-2 with TRBJ2-1, with a possible D match to TRBD1 (5 bases). The CDR3 is made up of 14 amino acids. The germline V and J ends were trimmed by 0 bases and 7 bases, with 10 bases remaining between them. Germline V gives CDR1 LGHNA, CDR2 YNFKEQ. Here the CDR3 DNA reads TGTGCCAGCAGCCAAGAAGGGGTAGGGAATGAGCAGTTCTTC. As protein: CASSQEGVGNEQFF.

The V and J genes are TRBV7-3 and TRBJ2-2, with TRBD2 matching 10 bases. The CDR3 has 18 residues. CDR1 is SGHTA and CDR2 is FQGTGA in the germline V gene. The V segment lost 4 bases and the J segment 3 bases; nucleotides outside the gene matches: 11. The CDR3 loop is CASSSLGSSGGDTGELFF. CDR3 DNA: TGTGCCAGCAGCTCCCTGGGGTCTAGCGGGGGAGACACCGGGGAGCTGTTTTTT. Filled out from reference TRBV7-3 and TRBJ2-2, the complete variable domain reads GAGVSQTPSNKVTEKGKYVELRCDPISGHTALYWYRQSLGQGPEFLIYFQGTGAADDSGLPNDRFFAVRPEGSVSTLKIQRTERGDSAVYLCASSSLGSSGGDTGELFFGEGSRLTVL.

The chain combines TRBV9 with TRBJ2-1; tentatively, D is TRBD2 (5 bases). The CDR3 runs to 15 residues. V was clipped by 0 bases and J by 10 bases, with 17 bases between them. Germline V gene data show CDR1 as SGDLS and CDR2 as YYNGEE. The CDR3 sequence is CASSVAGVGYREQFF. The CDR3, as DNA: TGTGCCAGCAGCGTAGCCGGGGTGGGATATAGGGAGCAGTTCTTC.

The CDR3 region is CASSRGDSEAFF. CDR3 bases: TGTGCCAGCAGCCGCGGCGACAGTGAAGCTTTCTTT. This sequence joins TRBV3-1 (or the pseudogene TRBV3-2) and TRBJ1-1, with a possible D match to TRBD1 (5 bases). The CDR3 sequence is 12 residues long. Trimming took 4 bases from V and 7 from J, leaving 10 bases between them. CDR1 and CDR2 (germline): LGHDT, YNNKEL (reference sequence).

This clone has only one observation. The gene calls are TRBV7-9 and TRBJ1-1, with D perhaps TRBD1 (6 bases). The ends were cut back, 5 bases at V and 5 bases at J, with 18 bases in the middle. CDR3 length equals 15 residues. The germline V gene encodes CDR1 SEHNR and CDR2 FQNEAQ (reference sequence). CDR3 loop: CASSREQGRRTEAFF. DNA of the CDR3: TGTGCCAGCAGCCGTGAACAGGGACGTAGGACTGAAGCTTTCTTT.

The chain combines TRBV5-8 with TRBJ2-5, with D possibly matching TRBD2 (6 bases). V shed 0 bases and J shed 9 bases, with 18 bases lying between them. CDR1 is SGHTS and CDR2 is YDEGEE in the germline V gene. The CDR3 extends over 15 amino acids. CDR3 DNA sequence: TGTGCCAGCAGCTTGGGGGCGACTATGCCGGGGGCCCAGTACTTC. This encodes CASSLGATMPGAQYF.

This chain connects TRBV7-7 to TRBJ2-1; 9 bases align to TRBD1. After removal of 6 bases from V and 2 bases from J, the junction contained 5 bases not matched to a gene. The CDR3 has 15 residues. Germline V gene sequence: CDR1 SSHAT, CDR2 FNYEAQ (reference sequence). The CDR3 is CASSRQGGTYNEQFF. The CDR3 DNA is TGTGCCAGCAGTCGACAGGGGGGAACCTACAATGAGCAGTTCTTC.

The V gene is TRBV3-1 (or the pseudogene TRBV3-2), the J gene TRBJ1-2; D gene uncertain. V dropped 6 bases and J dropped 4 bases, with 18 bases sitting between them. Germline CDR1 and CDR2: LGHDT and YNNKEL (reference sequence). The CDR3 runs 15 residues. In DNA form, the CDR3 reads TGTGCCAGCAGACTGTTGTCCGCAGCGGGCTATGGCTACACCTTC. It is translated as CASRLLSAAGYGYTF.

This clone was seen more than once but under ten times. The rearrangement uses TRBV11-2 and TRBJ2-3, with 9 bases identical to TRBD1. With V trimmed by 6 bases and J by 3 bases, 13 bases remained unmatched. This CDR3 comprises 17 residues. Germline V gene data show CDR1 as SGHAT and CDR2 as FQNNGV. In nucleotides, the CDR3 is TGTGCCAGCAGACACGCACTTGGACAGGGGAATACAGATACGCAGTATTTT. It yields the protein CASRHALGQGNTDTQYF.

This chain uses TRBV5-1 with TRBJ2-3; D might be TRBD2 (6 bases). V dropped 0 bases and J dropped 5 bases, with 16 bases sitting between them. In germline, CDR1 is SGHRS, CDR2 YFSETQ. CDR3 length: 16 residues. CDR3 in amino acids: CASSLGGGGVKDTQYF. In DNA form, the CDR3 reads TGCGCCAGCAGCTTGGGAGGTGGAGGGGTGAAAGATACGCAGTATTTT. The full variable domain, with the rest looked up from reference TRBV5-1 and TRBJ2-3, is KAGVTQTPRYLIKTRGQQVTLSCSPISGHRSVSWYQQTPGQGLQFLFEYFSETQRNKGNFPGRFSGRQFSNSRSEMNVSTLELGDSALYLCASSLGGGGVKDTQYFGPGTRLTVL.

The rearrangement links TRBV6-1 to TRBJ1-5; no definite D call. With 3 bases removed from V and 7 bases from J, the gap between germline ends came to 22 bases. Germline V lookup: CDR1 MNHNS, CDR2 SASEGT. CDR3 size: 17 residues. CDR3 sequence: CASSDKGGHLSGQPQHF. CDR3 coding DNA: TGTGCCAGCAGTGATAAAGGAGGGCATCTCAGCGGCCAGCCCCAGCATTTT.